This T cell receptor (beta chain) is from a study of early T cells in non-severe SARS-CoV-2 infection. General observations from the study: The matching step, a VDJdb search, favored anti-spike CD8 responses and missed private and CD4 specificities.

TCRdb re-derived calls from the 5' RACE reads in MiXCR, one entry per CDR3 protein. The data contain about 77,000 distinct CDR3 sequences, around 8.7% of them singletons. Germline V gene sequence: CDR1 SGDLS, CDR2 YYNGEE. The CDR3 sequence is 15 residues long. V lost 0 bases to trimming and J lost 1 base, with 9 bases between them. In the case of this clonotype: Its antigen is as yet unknown.

The sample consisted of whole blood. The TCR comes from an adult who was a healthcare worker with PCR-confirmed SARS-CoV-2 infection or an uninfected control (not recorded which). The rearrangement joins TRBV9 to TRBJ2-3, with D unclear. The chain's CDR3 is CASSVGVAGTDTQYF. In DNA form, the CDR3 reads TGTGCCAGCAGCGTAGGAGTAGCCGGCACAGATACGCAGTATTTT.